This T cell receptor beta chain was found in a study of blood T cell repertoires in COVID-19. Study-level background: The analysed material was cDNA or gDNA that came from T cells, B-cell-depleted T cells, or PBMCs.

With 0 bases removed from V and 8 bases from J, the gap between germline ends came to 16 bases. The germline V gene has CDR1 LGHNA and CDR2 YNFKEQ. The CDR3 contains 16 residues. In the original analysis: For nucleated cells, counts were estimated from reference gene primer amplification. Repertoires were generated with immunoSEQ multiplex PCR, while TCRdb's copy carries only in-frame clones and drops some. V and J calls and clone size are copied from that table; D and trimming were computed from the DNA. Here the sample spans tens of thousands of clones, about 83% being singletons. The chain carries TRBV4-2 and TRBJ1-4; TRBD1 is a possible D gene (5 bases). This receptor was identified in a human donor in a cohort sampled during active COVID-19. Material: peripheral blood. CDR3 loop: CASSQDPGREREKLFF. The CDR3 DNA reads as TGTGCCAGCAGCCAAGATCCGGGCAGGGAAAGGGAAAAACTGTTTTTT.